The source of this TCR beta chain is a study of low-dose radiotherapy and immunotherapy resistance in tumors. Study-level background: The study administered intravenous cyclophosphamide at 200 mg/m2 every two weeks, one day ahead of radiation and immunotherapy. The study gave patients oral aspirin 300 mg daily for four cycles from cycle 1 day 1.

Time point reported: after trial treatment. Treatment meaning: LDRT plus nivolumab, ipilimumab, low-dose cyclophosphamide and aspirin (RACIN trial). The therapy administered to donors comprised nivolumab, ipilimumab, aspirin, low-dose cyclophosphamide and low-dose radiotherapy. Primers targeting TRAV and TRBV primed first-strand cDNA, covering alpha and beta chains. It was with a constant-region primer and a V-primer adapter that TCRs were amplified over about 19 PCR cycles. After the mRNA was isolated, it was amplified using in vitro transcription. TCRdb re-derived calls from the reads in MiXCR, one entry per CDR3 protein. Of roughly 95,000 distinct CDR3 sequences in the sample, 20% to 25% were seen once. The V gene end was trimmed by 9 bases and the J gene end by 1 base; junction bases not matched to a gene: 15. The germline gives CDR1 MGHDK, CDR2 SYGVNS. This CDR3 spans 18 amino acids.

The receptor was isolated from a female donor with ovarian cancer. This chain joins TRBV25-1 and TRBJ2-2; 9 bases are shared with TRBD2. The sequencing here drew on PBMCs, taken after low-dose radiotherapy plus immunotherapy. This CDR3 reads CASQSPGAGGRNTGELFF. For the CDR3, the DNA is TGTGCCAGTCAATCCCCAGGGGCGGGAGGGAGGAACACCGGGGAGCTGTTTTTT.